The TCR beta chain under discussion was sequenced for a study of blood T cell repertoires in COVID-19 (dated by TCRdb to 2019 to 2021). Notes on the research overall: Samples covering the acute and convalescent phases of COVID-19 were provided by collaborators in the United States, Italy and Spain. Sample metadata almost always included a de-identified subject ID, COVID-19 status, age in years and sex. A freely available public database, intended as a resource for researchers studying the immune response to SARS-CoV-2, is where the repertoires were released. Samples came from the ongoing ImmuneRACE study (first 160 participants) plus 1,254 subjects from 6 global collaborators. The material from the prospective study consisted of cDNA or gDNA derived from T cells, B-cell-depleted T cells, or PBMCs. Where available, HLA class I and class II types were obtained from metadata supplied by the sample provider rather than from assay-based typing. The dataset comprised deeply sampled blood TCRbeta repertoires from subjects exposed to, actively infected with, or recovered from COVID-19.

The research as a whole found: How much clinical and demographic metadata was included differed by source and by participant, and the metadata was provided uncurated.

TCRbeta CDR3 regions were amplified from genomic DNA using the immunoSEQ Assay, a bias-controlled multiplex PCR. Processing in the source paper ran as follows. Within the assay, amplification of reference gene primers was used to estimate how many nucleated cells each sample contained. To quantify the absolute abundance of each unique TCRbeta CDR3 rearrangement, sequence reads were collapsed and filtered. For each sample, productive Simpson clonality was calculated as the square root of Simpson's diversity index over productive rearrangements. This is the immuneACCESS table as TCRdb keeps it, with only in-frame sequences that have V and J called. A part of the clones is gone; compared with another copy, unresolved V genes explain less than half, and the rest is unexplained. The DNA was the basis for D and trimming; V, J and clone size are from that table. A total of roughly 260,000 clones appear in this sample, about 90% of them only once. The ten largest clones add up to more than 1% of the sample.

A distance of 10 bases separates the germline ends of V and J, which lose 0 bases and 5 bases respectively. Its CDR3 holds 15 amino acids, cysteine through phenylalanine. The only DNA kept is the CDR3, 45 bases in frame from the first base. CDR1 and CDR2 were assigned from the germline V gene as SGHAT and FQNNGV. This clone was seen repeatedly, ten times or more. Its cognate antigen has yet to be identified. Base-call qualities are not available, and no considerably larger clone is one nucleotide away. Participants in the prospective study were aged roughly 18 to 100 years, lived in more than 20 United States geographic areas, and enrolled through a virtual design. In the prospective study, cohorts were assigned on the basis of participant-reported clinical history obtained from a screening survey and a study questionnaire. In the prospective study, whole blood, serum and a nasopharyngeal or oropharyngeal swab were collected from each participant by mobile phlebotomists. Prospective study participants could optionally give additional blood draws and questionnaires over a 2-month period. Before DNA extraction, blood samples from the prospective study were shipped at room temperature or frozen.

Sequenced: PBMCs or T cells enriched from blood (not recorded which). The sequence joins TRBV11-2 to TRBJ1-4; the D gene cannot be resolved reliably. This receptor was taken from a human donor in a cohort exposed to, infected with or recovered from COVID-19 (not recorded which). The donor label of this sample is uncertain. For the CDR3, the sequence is CASSLEHGRNEKLFF. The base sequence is TGTGCCAGCAGCTTAGAGCACGGGAGAAATGAAAAACTGTTTTTT.